The 15 T cell receptor beta chains in this list originate from one sample, sequenced in a study of T cell changes during pregnancy in multiple sclerosis. Assay used: immunoSEQ multiplex PCR; TCRdb lists only in-frame clones, some missing. Altogether approximately 93,000 clones are present, 75% to 95% being singletons, with the ten largest covering around 1.8%. Sequenced here: peripheral blood, sampled in the first trimester of pregnancy. Receptors were obtained from a female donor in good health, enrolled as a control in a pregnancy study.

This rearrangement joins TRBV19 to TRBJ2-7; 7 bases map to TRBD1. Germline CDR1 LNHDA, CDR2 SQIVND (reference sequence). V was pared by 10 bases and J by 3 bases, with 6 bases of the junction left unmatched. The CDR3 loop spans 12 amino acids. This CDR3 reads CATIDRDYEQYF. CDR3 in DNA: TGTGCCACCATCGACAGGGACTACGAGCAGTACTTC.

This clone was counted once. The chain uses TRBV19 and TRBJ2-5; 9 nucleotides line up with TRBD2. V lost 5 bases and J lost 7; bases outside the gene matches: 17. The CDR3 has 17 amino acids. Germline V gene data show CDR1 as LNHDA and CDR2 as SQIVND (reference sequence). In DNA, the CDR3 is TGTGCCAGTAGTGTTGGGACTAGCAAGAACTTCCATGGGACCCAGTACTTC. As protein: CASSVGTSKNFHGTQYF. Full variable domain (missing parts from reference TRBV19 and TRBJ2-5): DGGITQSPKYLFRKEGQNVTLSCEQNLNHDAMYWYRQDPGQGLRLIYYSQIVNDFQKGDIAEGYSVSREKKESFPLTVTSAQKNPTAFYLCASSVGTSKNFHGTQYFGPGTRLLVL.

V usage is TRBV7-9 and J usage is TRBJ1-3; weak D call: TRBD1 (6 bases). The CDR3 spans 16 residues. Trimming stripped 4 bases from V and 0 bases from J, with 13 bases between. Germline lookup yields CDR1 SEHNR and CDR2 FQNEAQ (reference sequence). The CDR3 DNA follows: TGTGCCAGCAGCTATGGACAGACCTTCTCTGGAAACACCATATATTTT. Translating gives CASSYGQTFSGNTIYF.

This chain links TRBV20-1 with TRBJ2-1, with D perhaps matching TRBD1 (6 bases). In germline, CDR1 is DFQATT, CDR2 SNEGSKA (reference sequence). The length of the CDR3 is 8 residues. The CDR3 reads CKGDEQFF. CDR3 nucleotides: TGCAAGGGGGATGAGCAGTTCTTC.

With respect to this clone: Other DNA sequences of this sample code for an identical CDR3. The rearrangement links TRBV7-9 to TRBJ1-1; tentative D call: TRBD1 (5 bases). CDR3 length: 14 residues. CDR1 is SEHNR and CDR2 is FQNEAQ in the germline V gene (reference sequence). Trimming left V 1 base short and J 1 base short, with 7 bases between. CDR3 coding DNA: TGTGCCAGCAGCTTAGGCCAGGGGAACACTGAAGCTTTCTTT. Translating gives CASSLGQGNTEAFF.

The chain uses TRBV28 and TRBJ2-1, with D perhaps TRBD2 (6 bases). V was trimmed by 5 bases and J by 13 bases, leaving 15 bases between them. The V gene's germline CDR1 is MDHEN and CDR2 SYDVKM. The CDR3 runs 12 residues. CDR3 sequence (DNA): TGTGCCAGCAGTACCCTAGCGCTCTTTCAGTTCTTC. It yields the protein CASSTLALFQFF.

This clone occurred once. This CDR3 is CASSLGSNEQFF. The DNA of the CDR3 is TGCGCCAGCAGCTTGGGGAGCAATGAGCAGTTCTTC. V is TRBV5-1 and J is TRBJ2-1; no firm D call. Germline V lookup: CDR1 SGHRS, CDR2 YFSETQ. The CDR3 is 12 amino acids. Trimming removed 0 bases from V and 6 bases from J, with 4 bases in between.

The rearrangement links TRBV6-1 to TRBJ2-7; 7 nucleotides agree with TRBD2. The length of the CDR3 is 12 residues. Germline assignment: CDR1 MNHNS and CDR2 SASEGT. V lost 8 bases and J lost 7; bases outside the gene matches: 8. The CDR3, as DNA: TGTGCCAGCGTTCTGGGGGGAGGGGAGCAGTACTTC. Translated: CASVLGGGEQYF.

Only a few counts were recorded for this clone. The rearrangement joins TRBV5-1 to TRBJ2-5, with TRBD1 matching over 12 bases. CDR1 SGHRS and CDR2 YFSETQ come from the germline V gene. The CDR3 is made up of 15 amino acids. The V and J ends lost 0 bases and 4 bases, in that order; junction bases with no gene match: 1. DNA for the CDR3: TGCGCCAGCAGCTTGGGGGACAGGGGGCTAGAGACCCAGTACTTC. Encoded protein: CASSLGDRGLETQYF.

The rearrangement links TRBV27 to TRBJ1-3, with D maybe TRBD1 (5 bases). Germline V CDR1 and CDR2: MNHEY, SMNVEV (reference sequence). This CDR3 is built from 15 residues. The V end was cut by 2 bases, the J end by 0 bases, with 8 bases between. The CDR3 sequence is CASSLQGFSGNTIYF. CDR3 nucleotide sequence: TGTGCCAGCAGTTTACAGGGCTTCTCTGGAAACACCATATATTTT.

The chain carries TRBV6-5 and TRBJ1-6, with 8 positions matching TRBD1. The CDR3 is made up of 15 amino acids. V gave up 6 bases and J gave up 8 bases; unmatched junction bases: 9. Germline values: CDR1 MNHEY, CDR2 SVGAGI. CDR3 region: CASSLKDRADSPLHF. The CDR3, as DNA: TGTGCCAGCAGCCTTAAGGACAGGGCGGATTCACCCCTCCACTTT.

CDR3 sequence reads: CASSQGLAGGRTRETQYF. CDR3 in DNA: TGCGCCAGCAGCCAAGGACTAGCGGGGGGCCGAACCAGAGAGACCCAGTACTTC. This chain uses TRBV5-1 with TRBJ2-5, with 14 bases matching TRBD2. The CDR3 runs 18 residues. With 4 bases clipped from V and 4 bases from J, the junction kept 12 bases outside the gene matches. CDR1 SGHRS and CDR2 YFSETQ come from the germline V gene. Full variable domain (rest looked up from reference TRBV5-1 and TRBJ2-5): KAGVTQTPRYLIKTRGQQVTLSCSPISGHRSVSWYQQTPGQGLQFLFEYFSETQRNKGNFPGRFSGRQFSNSRSEMNVSTLELGDSALYLCASSQGLAGGRTRETQYFGPGTRLLVL.

A single count supports this clone. V and J are TRBV4-3 and TRBJ1-1, with D hard to call. Trimming left V 1 base short and J 1 base short, with 10 bases between. In germline, CDR1 is LGHNA, CDR2 YSLEER. CDR3 length: 15 residues. CDR3 nucleotides: TGCGCCAGCAGCCAAGGAGGGCAGGCGAACACTGAAGCTTTCTTT. Translation gives CASSQGGQANTEAFF.

The chain couples TRBV27 to TRBJ2-7, with 11 nucleotides matching TRBD2. Trimming cost V 5 bases and J 4 bases; bases outside gene matches: 16. CDR1 is MNHEY and CDR2 is SMNVEV in the germline V gene (reference sequence). This CDR3 region has 18 residues. CDR3 DNA sequence: TGTGCCAGCAGTCCCCGCCGGAGTAGCGGGGGGGCCCCGTACGAGCAGTACTTC. Translation: CASSPRRSSGGAPYEQYF.

The V call is TRBV20-1, the J call TRBJ1-2; D gene unclear. V lost 2 bases to trimming and J lost 8 bases, with 6 bases between them. The CDR3 runs 10 residues. Germline CDR1 reads DFQATT; CDR2 reads SNEGSKA (reference sequence). CDR3 sequence: CSARTIGYTF. The CDR3 bases are TGCAGTGCTAGAACTATCGGCTACACCTTC.